This TCR beta chain was obtained from a study of technical replicates of blood from several donors. The method was immunoSEQ multiplex PCR; TCRdb's version includes in-frame clones alone and lacks a portion of them. The data hold approximately 88,000 clones, with roughly 96% observed a single time. CDR3 length equals 13 residues. Germline CDR1 and CDR2: LNHDA and SQIVND (reference sequence). Trimming stripped 3 bases from V and 9 bases from J, with 12 bases between. The sequence was obtained from a human donor in good health. The genes are TRBV19 and TRBJ2-4; D may be TRBD2 (6 bases). The sequencing input was T cells isolated from PBMCs. CDR3 region: CASSMRELAIQYF. The CDR3 DNA sequence: TGTGCCAGTAGTATGAGGGAACTAGCCATTCAGTACTTC.